This TCR beta chain was retrieved from a study of T cells in Graves' hyperthyroidism and ophthalmopathy. It was RNA transcripts that yielded the amplified TCR beta CDR3 regions. First-round RT-PCR with HTBI primers amplified the TCR CDR3 region. TCRdb processed the multiplex PCR reads anew with MiXCR; each CDR3 protein has one entry. The data show a few hundred thousand distinct CDR3 sequences, about 15% seen once. Many counts were recorded for this clonotype. The CDR3 contains 16 residues. V gave up 3 bases and J gave up 5 bases; unmatched junction bases: 8. V usage is TRBV12-3 or TRBV12-4 and J usage is TRBJ2-1; 9 bases agree with TRBD2. The TCR was taken from a woman younger than 30 with Graves' hyperthyroidism. Sequencing was carried out using blood. The CDR3 DNA sequence: TGTGCCAGCAGTTTGGGAGGCGGGGGGGTGAACAATGAGCAGTTCTTC. This translates into CASSLGGGGVNNEQFF.